The 10 T cell receptor beta chains presented below share a single source sample, sequenced in a study of shared clonotypes between healthy human individuals. Profiling relied on immunoSEQ multiplex PCR, and the TCRdb table lists in-frame clones only, not all of them. There are under 2,500,000 clones in the sample; nearly 97% occur only once, and roughly 0.13% lies in the top ten. Sequenced material: naive CD4+ T cells sorted from blood. The subset is: CD45RA+ positively selected. The source is a man between 18 and 35 years old in good health.

The chain recombines TRBV6-7 with TRBJ2-7, with D perhaps given as TRBD1 or TRBD2 (5 bases each). TRBV6-7 is sorted into the ORF group, with uncertain function. The CDR3 totals 13 residues. V was clipped by 10 bases and J by 0 bases, with 13 bases between them. Written as DNA, the CDR3 is TGTGCCAACCCGGGGCTGTGCTCCTACGAGCAGTACTTC. Protein sequence: CANPGLCSYEQYF.

This chain uses TRBV5-1 with TRBJ2-7; 12 bases are a match to TRBD1. Germline CDR1 and CDR2: SGHRS and YFSETQ. After removal of 4 bases from V and 5 bases from J, the junction contained 4 bases not matched to a gene. The CDR3 has 14 residues. The CDR3 region has the DNA TGCGCCAGCAGCGGGGGACAGGGGGCGCACGAGCAGTACTTC. Protein product: CASSGGQGAHEQYF.

The chain couples TRBV11-2 to TRBJ1-6, with D hard to call. The germline V gene encodes CDR1 SGHAT and CDR2 FQNNGV. This CDR3 is 15 amino acids long. V was clipped by 0 bases and J by 9 bases, with 12 bases between them. CDR3 region: CASSLDPVGGSPLHF. The DNA for the CDR3 is TGTGCCAGCAGCTTAGACCCGGTGGGCGGTTCACCCCTCCACTTT.

V and J are TRBV30 and TRBJ1-5; the D gene is possibly TRBD1 (6 bases). CDR1 is GTSNPN, CDR2 SVGIG, per germline (reference sequence). This CDR3 comprises 15 residues. V was cut by 3 bases and J by 0 bases, with 12 bases left in between. CDR3 amino acids: CAWSSRGGSNQPQHF. CDR3 nucleotides: TGTGCCTGGAGCTCAAGAGGGGGTAGCAATCAGCCCCAGCATTTT.

The genes are TRBV5-1 and TRBJ1-1; 11 nucleotides agree with TRBD1. V dropped 4 bases and J dropped 4; count of bases not matched to a gene: 3. Germline values: CDR1 SGHRS, CDR2 YFSETQ. This CDR3 has 14 residues. Here the CDR3 reads CASSDGQGATEAFF. The CDR3 DNA reads as TGCGCCAGCAGCGACGGACAGGGGGCCACTGAAGCTTTCTTT.

This sequence joins TRBV7-9 and TRBJ2-3; TRBD2 matches 11 bases. V lost 3 bases and J lost 4; bases outside the gene matches: 3. CDR1 is SEHNR, CDR2 FQNEAQ, per germline (reference sequence). The CDR3 runs to 15 residues. The CDR3 DNA is TGTGCCAGCAGCTTTACTAGCGGGAGTTCAGATACGCAGTATTTT. It is translated as CASSFTSGSSDTQYF.

The gene calls are TRBV7-9 and TRBJ1-3, with TRBD1 matching over 9 bases. The germline CDR1 and CDR2 sequences are SEHNR and FQNEAQ (reference sequence). J was trimmed by 0 bases and V by 2 bases; bases with no gene match: 2. The CDR3 spans 16 residues. CDR3 coding DNA: TGTGCCAGCAGCTTATGGACAGGGGACTCTGGAAACACCATATATTTT. This translates into CASSLWTGDSGNTIYF.

About this clone: Other nucleotide sequences in the sample specify the same CDR3. V usage is TRBV5-1 and J usage is TRBJ2-3; D gene unclear. Per the germline V gene, CDR1 is SGHRS and CDR2 is YFSETQ. The CDR3 is 13 residues long. Deletions cut 0 bases from V and 6 bases from J, with 8 bases between. CDR3 coding DNA: TGCGCCAGCAGCTTGGGGCTGGGGGATACGCAGTATTTT. Translated: CASSLGLGDTQYF.

The CDR3 is CASSSRQPNTGELFF. CDR3 DNA: TGTGCCAGCAGTTCCCGACAGCCCAACACCGGGGAGCTGTTTTTT. The chain carries TRBV7-2 and TRBJ2-2; D perhaps matches TRBD1 (5 bases). Between the trimmed V and J ends, which lost 6 bases and 2 bases, there was a span of 13 bases. Germline assignment: CDR1 SGHTA and CDR2 FQGNSA. The CDR3 has 15 amino acids.

This clone has only one observation. The J gene is TRBJ2-7, the V gene TRBV10-3; 13 positions agree with TRBD2. Germline CDR1 reads ENHRY; CDR2 reads SYGVKD. This CDR3 contains 14 residues. V lost 7 bases and J lost 2; bases outside the gene matches: 2. The CDR3 DNA follows: TGTGCCATCAAGACTAGCGGGGGGACCTACGAGCAGTACTTC. Its protein is CAIKTSGGTYEQYF.